The 3 T cell receptor beta chains reported below all come from one sample, sequenced in a study of CD8 T cells in Susac syndrome. Random hexamers served to reverse transcribe roughly 0.5 to 1 ug RNA. A single record per CDR3 protein comes from TCRdb applying MiXCR to the immunoSEQ multiplex PCR reads. The sample records some 190,000 distinct CDR3 sequences, over 90% being singletons. The sequenced material came from CD4+ T cells from PBMCs. Receptor source: a human donor with Susac syndrome.

The chain combines TRBV25-1 with TRBJ1-1; 7 bases are shared with TRBD1. Losses at the gene ends were 1 base for V and 7 bases for J; bases not matched to a gene: 6. CDR3 size: 14 residues. Germline lookup yields CDR1 MGHDK and CDR2 SYGVNS. For the CDR3, the DNA is TGTGCCAGCAGTGAATCGGACAGGAGGGGTGAAGCTTTCTTT. Amino acid sequence: CASSESDRRGEAFF.

The rearrangement joins TRBV28 to TRBJ2-7; possibly TRBD1 for D (6 bases). Trimming stripped 5 bases from V and 2 bases from J, with 13 bases between. CDR3 size: 14 residues. The germline gives CDR1 MDHEN, CDR2 SYDVKM. CDR3 DNA sequence: TGTGCCAGCAGTCTAACGGACAGTACCTACGAGCAGTACTTC. It translates to CASSLTDSTYEQYF.

V gene TRBV6-5 combines with J gene TRBJ1-2; 8 nucleotides match TRBD1. The junction had 6 bases not matched to a gene; V was cut back by 4 bases and J by 5 bases. The CDR3 spans 14 residues. Germline-derived CDR1 and CDR2 are MNHEY and SVGAGI. The DNA for the CDR3 is TGTGCCAGCAGTTCGGACAGGGCCAGGTATGGCTACACCTTC. As protein: CASSSDRARYGYTF.